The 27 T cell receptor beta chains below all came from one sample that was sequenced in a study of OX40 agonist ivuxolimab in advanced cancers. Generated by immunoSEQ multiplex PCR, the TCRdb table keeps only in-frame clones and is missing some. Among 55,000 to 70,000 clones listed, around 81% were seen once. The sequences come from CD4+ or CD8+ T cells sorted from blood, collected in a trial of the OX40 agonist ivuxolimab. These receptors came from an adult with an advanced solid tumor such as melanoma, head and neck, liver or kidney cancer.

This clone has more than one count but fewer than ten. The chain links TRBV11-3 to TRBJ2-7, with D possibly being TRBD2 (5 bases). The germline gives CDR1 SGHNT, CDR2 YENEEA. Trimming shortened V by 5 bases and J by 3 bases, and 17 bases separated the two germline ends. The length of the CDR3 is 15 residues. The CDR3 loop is CASSPQGFSGYEQYF. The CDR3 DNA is TGTGCCAGCAGCCCTCAAGGATTCAGCGGCTACGAGCAGTACTTC.

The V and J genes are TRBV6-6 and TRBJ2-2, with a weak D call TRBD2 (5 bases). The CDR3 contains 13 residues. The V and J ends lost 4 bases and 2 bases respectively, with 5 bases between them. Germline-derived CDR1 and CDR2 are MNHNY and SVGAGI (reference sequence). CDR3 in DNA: TGTGCCAGCAGTTCTAGCAACACCGGGGAGCTGTTTTTT. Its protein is CASSSSNTGELFF.

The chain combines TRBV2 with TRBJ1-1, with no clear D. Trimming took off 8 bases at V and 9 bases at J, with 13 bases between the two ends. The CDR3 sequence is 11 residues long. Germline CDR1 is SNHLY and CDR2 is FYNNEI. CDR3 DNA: TGTGCCAGCCGCCTAGAGGGAAAAGCTTTCTTT. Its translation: CASRLEGKAFF.

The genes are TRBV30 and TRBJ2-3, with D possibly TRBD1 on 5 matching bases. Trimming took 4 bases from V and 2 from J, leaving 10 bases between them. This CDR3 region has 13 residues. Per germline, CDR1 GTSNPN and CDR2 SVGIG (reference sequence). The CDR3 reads CAWNRMVTDTQYF. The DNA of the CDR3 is TGTGCCTGGAACAGGATGGTCACAGATACGCAGTATTTT.

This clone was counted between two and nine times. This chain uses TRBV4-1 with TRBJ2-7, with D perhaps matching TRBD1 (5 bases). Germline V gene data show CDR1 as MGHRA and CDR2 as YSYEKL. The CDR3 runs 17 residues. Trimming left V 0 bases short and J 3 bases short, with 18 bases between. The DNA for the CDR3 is TGCGCCAGCAGCCAAGAAAGGATCGCAGGGTTTGTCTACGAGCAGTACTTC. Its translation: CASSQERIAGFVYEQYF.

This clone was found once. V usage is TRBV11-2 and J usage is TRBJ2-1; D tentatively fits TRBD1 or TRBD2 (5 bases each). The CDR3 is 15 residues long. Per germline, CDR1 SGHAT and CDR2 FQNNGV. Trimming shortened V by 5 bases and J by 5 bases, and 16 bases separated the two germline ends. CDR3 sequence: CASSPGAGTHNEQFF. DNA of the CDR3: TGTGCCAGCAGCCCTGGGGCCGGGACCCACAATGAGCAGTTCTTC.

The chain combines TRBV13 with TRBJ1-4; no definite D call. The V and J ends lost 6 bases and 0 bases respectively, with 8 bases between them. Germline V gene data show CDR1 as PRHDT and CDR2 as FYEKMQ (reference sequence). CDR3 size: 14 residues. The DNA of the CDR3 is TGTGCCAGCAGTGTTTTTGCAACTAATGAAAAACTGTTTTTT. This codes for CASSVFATNEKLFF. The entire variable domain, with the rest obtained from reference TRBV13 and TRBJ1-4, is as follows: AAGVIQSPRHLIKEKRETATLKCYPIPRHDTVYWYQQGPGQDPQFLISFYEKMQSDKGSIPDRFSAQQFSDYHSELNMSSLELGDSALYFCASSVFATNEKLFFGSGTQLSVL.

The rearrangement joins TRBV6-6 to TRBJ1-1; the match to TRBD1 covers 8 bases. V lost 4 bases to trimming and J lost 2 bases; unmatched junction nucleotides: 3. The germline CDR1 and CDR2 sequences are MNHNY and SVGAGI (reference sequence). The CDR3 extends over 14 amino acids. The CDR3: CASSSQGANTEAFF. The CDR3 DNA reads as TGTGCCAGCAGTTCCCAGGGGGCCAACACTGAAGCTTTCTTT.

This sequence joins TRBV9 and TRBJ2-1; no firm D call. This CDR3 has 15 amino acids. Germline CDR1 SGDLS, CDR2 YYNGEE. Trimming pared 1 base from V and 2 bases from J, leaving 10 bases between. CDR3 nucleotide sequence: TGTGCCAGCAGCGTAACCCCCGACCCCTACAATGAGCAGTTCTTC. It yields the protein CASSVTPDPYNEQFF.

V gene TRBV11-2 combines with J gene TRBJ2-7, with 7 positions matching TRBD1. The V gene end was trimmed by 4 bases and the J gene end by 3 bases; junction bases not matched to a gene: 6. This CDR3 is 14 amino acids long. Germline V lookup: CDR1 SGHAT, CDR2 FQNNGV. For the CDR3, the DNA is TGTGCCAGCAGCTCCGGGACAGCTTACTACGAGCAGTACTTC. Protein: CASSSGTAYYEQYF.

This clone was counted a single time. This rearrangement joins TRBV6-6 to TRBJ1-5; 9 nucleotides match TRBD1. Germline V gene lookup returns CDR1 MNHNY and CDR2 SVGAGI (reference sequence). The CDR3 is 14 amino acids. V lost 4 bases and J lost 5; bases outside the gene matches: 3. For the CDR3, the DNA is TGTGCCAGCAGTTCTGGACAGGGGCATCAGCCCCAGCATTTT. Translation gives CASSSGQGHQPQHF.

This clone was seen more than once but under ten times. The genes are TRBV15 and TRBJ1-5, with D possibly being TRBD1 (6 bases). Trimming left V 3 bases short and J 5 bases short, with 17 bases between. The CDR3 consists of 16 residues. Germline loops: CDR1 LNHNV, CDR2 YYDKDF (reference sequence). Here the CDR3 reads CATSSAGRGRDQPQHF. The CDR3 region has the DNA TGTGCCACCAGCAGCGCGGGAAGGGGGAGGGATCAGCCCCAGCATTTT. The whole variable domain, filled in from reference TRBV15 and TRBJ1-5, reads DAMVIQNPRYQVTQFGKPVTLSCSQTLNHNVMYWYQQKSSQAPKLLFHYYDKDFNNEADTPDNFQSRRPNTSFCFLDIRSPGLGDTAMYLCATSSAGRGRDQPQHFGDGTRLSIL.

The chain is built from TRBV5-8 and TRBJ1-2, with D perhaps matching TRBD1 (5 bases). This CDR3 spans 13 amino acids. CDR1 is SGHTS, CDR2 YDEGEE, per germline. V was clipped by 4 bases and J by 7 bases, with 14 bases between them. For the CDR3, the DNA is TGTGCCAGCAGCCTTCGAGGGGCGGGTGGCTACACCTTC. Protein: CASSLRGAGGYTF.

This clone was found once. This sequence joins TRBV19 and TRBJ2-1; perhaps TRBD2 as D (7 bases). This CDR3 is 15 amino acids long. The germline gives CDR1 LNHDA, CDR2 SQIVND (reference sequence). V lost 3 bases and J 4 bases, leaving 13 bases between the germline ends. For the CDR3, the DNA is TGTGCCAGTAGTATTATCAGCGGGACATACAATGAGCAGTTCTTC. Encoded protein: CASSIISGTYNEQFF. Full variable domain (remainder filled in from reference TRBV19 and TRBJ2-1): DGGITQSPKYLFRKEGQNVTLSCEQNLNHDAMYWYRQDPGQGLRLIYYSQIVNDFQKGDIAEGYSVSREKKESFPLTVTSAQKNPTAFYLCASSIISGTYNEQFFGPGTRLTVL.

The CDR3 protein is CASSLYLRDRRDETQYF. The CDR3 coding sequence is TGTGCCAGCAGCTTATACCTAAGGGACAGGAGGGACGAGACCCAGTACTTC. The chain carries TRBV7-2 and TRBJ2-5; 8 nucleotides line up with TRBD1. The CDR3 has 17 amino acids. With 2 bases clipped from V and 5 bases from J, the junction kept 13 bases outside the gene matches. Germline assignment: CDR1 SGHTA and CDR2 FQGNSA.

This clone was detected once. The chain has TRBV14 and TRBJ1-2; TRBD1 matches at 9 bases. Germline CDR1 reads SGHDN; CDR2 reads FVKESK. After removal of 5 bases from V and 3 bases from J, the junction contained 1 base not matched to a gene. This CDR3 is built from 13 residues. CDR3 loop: CASSGTGYYGYTF. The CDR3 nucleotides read TGTGCCAGCAGCGGGACAGGGTACTATGGCTACACCTTC.

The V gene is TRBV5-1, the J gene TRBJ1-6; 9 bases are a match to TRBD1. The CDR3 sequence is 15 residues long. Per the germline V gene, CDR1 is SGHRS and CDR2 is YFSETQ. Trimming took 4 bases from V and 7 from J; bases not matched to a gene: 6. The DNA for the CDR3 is TGCGCCAGCAGCGTCGGACAGGGGAAGAATTCACCCCTCCACTTT. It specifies CASSVGQGKNSPLHF.

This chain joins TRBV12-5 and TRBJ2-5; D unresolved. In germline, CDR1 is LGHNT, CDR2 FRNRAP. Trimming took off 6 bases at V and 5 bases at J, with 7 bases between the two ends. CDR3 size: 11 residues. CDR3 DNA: TGTGCTAGTGGACTCGAGGAGACCCAGTACTTC. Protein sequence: CASGLEETQYF.

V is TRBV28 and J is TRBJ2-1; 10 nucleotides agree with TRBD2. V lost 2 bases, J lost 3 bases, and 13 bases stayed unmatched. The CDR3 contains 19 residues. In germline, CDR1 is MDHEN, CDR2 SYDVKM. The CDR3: CASSLVLAGDRYGYNEQFF. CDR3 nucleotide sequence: TGTGCCAGCAGTTTAGTTCTAGCGGGAGATCGCTACGGCTACAATGAGCAGTTCTTC.

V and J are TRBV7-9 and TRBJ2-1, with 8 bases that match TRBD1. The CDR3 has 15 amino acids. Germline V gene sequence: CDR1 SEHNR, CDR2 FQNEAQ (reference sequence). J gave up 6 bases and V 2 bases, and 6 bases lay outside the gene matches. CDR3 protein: CASSLRTGSRNEQFF. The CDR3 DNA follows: TGTGCCAGCAGCTTAAGGACAGGGAGTCGCAATGAGCAGTTCTTC. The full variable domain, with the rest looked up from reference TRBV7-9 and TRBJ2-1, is DTGVSQNPRHKITKRGQNVTFRCDPISEHNRLYWYRQTLGQGPEFLTYFQNEAQLEKSRLLSDRFSAERPKGSFSTLEIQRTEQGDSAMYLCASSLRTGSRNEQFFGPGTRLTVL.

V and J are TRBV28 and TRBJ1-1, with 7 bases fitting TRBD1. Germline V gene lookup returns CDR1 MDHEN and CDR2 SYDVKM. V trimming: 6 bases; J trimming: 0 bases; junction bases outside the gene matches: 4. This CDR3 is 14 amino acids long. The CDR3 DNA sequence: TGTGCCAGCAGCCAGACAGGGTTGAACACTGAAGCTTTCTTT. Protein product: CASSQTGLNTEAFF. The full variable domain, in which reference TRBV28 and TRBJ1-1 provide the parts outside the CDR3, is DVKVTQSSRYLVKRTGEKVFLECVQDMDHENMFWYRQDPGLGLRLIYFSYDVKMKEKGDIPEGYSVSREKKERFSLILESASTNQTSMYLCASSQTGLNTEAFFGQGTRLTVV.

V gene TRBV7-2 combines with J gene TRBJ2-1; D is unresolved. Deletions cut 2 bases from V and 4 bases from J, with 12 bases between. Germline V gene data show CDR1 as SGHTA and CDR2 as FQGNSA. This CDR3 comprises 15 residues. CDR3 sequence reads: CASSLTGSKYNEQFF. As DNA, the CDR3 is TGTGCCAGCAGCTTAACCGGGTCCAAGTACAATGAGCAGTTCTTC.

CDR3 in DNA: TGTGCCACCCATGACCTCTCTGGGGCCAACGTCCTGACTTTC. Its protein is CATHDLSGANVLTF. This chain links TRBV6-5 with TRBJ2-6; D unresolved. The CDR3 is 14 residues long. Germline V gives CDR1 MNHEY, CDR2 SVGAGI. The V and J ends lost 10 bases and 0 bases respectively, with 10 bases between them.

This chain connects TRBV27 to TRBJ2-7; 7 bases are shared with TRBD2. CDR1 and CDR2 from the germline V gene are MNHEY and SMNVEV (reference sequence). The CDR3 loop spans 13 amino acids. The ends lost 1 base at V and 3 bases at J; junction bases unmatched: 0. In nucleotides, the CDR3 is TGTGCCAGCAGTTTATGGGGGGGCTACGAGCAGTACTTC. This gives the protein CASSLWGGYEQYF.

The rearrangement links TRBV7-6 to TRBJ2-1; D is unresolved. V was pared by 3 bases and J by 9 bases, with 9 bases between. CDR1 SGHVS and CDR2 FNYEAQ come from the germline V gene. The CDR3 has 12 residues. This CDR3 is CASSFIFGEQFF. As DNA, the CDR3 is TGTGCCAGCAGCTTCATTTTTGGTGAGCAGTTCTTC.

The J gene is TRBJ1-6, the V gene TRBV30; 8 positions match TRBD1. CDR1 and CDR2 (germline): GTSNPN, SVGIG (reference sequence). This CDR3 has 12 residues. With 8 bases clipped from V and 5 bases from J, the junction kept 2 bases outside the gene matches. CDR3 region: CALDRDNSPLHF. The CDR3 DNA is TGTGCCCTGGACAGGGATAATTCACCCCTCCACTTT.

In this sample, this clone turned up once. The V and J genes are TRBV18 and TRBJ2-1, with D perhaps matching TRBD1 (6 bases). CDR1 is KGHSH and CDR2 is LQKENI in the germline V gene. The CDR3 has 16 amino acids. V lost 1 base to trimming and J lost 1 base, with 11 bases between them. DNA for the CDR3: TGTGCCAGCTCACCACAGGGTAGGGGGTCCTACAATGAGCAGTTCTTC. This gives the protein CASSPQGRGSYNEQFF.